The clone carrying this T cell receptor (beta chain) was observed at least ten times. These data belong to a study of blood T cell repertoires in COVID-19. Measured with immunoSEQ multiplex PCR; TCRdb has only the in-frame clones, and not every one. The sample contains some 120,000 clones, roughly 85% of which appear only once. The CDR3 length is 15 residues. Germline V gives CDR1 SEHNR, CDR2 FQNEAQ (reference sequence). V lost 5 bases, J lost 1 base, and 14 bases lay in between. Sequencing was done on a sample of peripheral blood. This receptor was identified in a woman older than 75 with COVID-19, enrolled during active disease. V is TRBV7-9 and J is TRBJ1-1; weak D call: TRBD1 (6 bases). DNA of the CDR3: TGTGCCAGCAGCACACAGGGAATAGGGAACACTGAAGCTTTCTTT. Amino acids: CASSTQGIGNTEAFF. The variable domain in full, with the rest retrieved from reference TRBV7-9 and TRBJ1-1, is DTGVSQNPRHKITKRGQNVTFRCDPISEHNRLYWYRQTLGQGPEFLTYFQNEAQLEKSRLLSDRFSAERPKGSFSTLEIQRTEQGDSAMYLCASSTQGIGNTEAFFGQGTRLTVV.